Below are 20 T cell receptor beta chains sequenced from a single sample in a study of cytomegalovirus exposure and HLA in healthy donors. 13 Jbeta primers and 60 Vbeta primers were used for the PCR. The table came from immunoSEQ multiplex PCR; TCRdb's copy has only in-frame clones and leaves some out. The top ten clones hold 15% to 20% of a sample with tens of thousands of clones, about 71% of them seen once. The sample comprised PBMCs. These receptors were taken from a woman between 55 and 75 years old in good health and CMV-seropositive.

V usage is TRBV9 and J usage is TRBJ1-5, with D perhaps TRBD1 (5 bases). The V gene's germline CDR1 is SGDLS and CDR2 YYNGEE. Trimming removed 4 bases at V and 0 bases at J, with 11 bases between. The CDR3 runs to 15 residues. Written as DNA, the CDR3 is TGTGCCAGCAGCATGGGGGGGATTAGCAATCAGCCCCAGCATTTT. Residues: CASSMGGISNQPQHF.

This rearrangement joins TRBV2 to TRBJ2-5; TRBD1 agrees at 7 bases. With 2 bases clipped from V and 2 bases from J, the junction kept 8 bases outside the gene matches. Germline CDR1 is SNHLY and CDR2 is FYNNEI. The CDR3 is made up of 16 amino acids. CDR3 bases: TGTGCCAGCAGTGAATTGGGTCAGGGGGAACAAGAGACCCAGTACTTC. Its translation: CASSELGQGEQETQYF.

The J gene is TRBJ1-1, the V gene TRBV7-8, with a tentative D call TRBD1 (6 bases). V lost 2 bases and J lost 3, with 10 bases in between. Per the germline V gene, CDR1 is SGHVS and CDR2 is FQNEAQ. The CDR3 covers 14 residues. In DNA form, the CDR3 reads TGTGCCAGCAGCTTATTACAGGGCTACACTGAAGCTTTCTTT. Translated, it gives CASSLLQGYTEAFF.

This chain uses TRBV4-3 with TRBJ1-3, with TRBD1 matching 9 bases. Per the germline V gene, CDR1 is LGHNA and CDR2 is YSLEER. The CDR3 loop spans 15 amino acids. V lost 1 base to trimming and J lost 4 bases; unmatched junction nucleotides: 2. The DNA of the CDR3 is TGCGCCAGCAGCCAAGGGACAGGGGCAGGAAACACCATATATTTT. It translates to CASSQGTGAGNTIYF.

By its share, this clone is large. V usage is TRBV19 and J usage is TRBJ2-2; maybe TRBD2 (6 bases). V gave up 4 bases and J gave up 10 bases, with 13 bases separating them. There are 13 residues in the CDR3. Germline V gene data show CDR1 as LNHDA and CDR2 as SQIVND (reference sequence). CDR3 nucleotide sequence: TGTGCCAGTAGTAACTCGGCGGGGCCGGAGCTGTTTTTT. It translates to CASSNSAGPELFF.

This clone was observed a few times. This chain links TRBV9 with TRBJ2-3, with D tentatively TRBD1 (5 bases). In germline, CDR1 is SGDLS, CDR2 YYNGEE. Trimming took off 2 bases at V and 0 bases at J, with 10 bases between the two ends. CDR3 length: 15 amino acids. DNA of the CDR3: TGTGCCAGCAGCGTTCTCGACAGCAGCACAGATACGCAGTATTTT. Its protein is CASSVLDSSTDTQYF.

The V and J genes are TRBV19 and TRBJ1-2; 9 nucleotides agree with TRBD1. This CDR3 has 15 amino acids. The germline CDR1 and CDR2 sequences are LNHDA and SQIVND (reference sequence). The V gene end was trimmed by 5 bases and the J gene end by 0 bases; junction bases not matched to a gene: 4. The CDR3 DNA reads as TGTGCCAGTAGTCAACAGGGGGCGGCTAACTATGGCTACACCTTC. Its protein product is CASSQQGAANYGYTF.

The rearrangement uses TRBV7-8 and TRBJ2-7, with TRBD1 as a possible D gene (6 bases). Germline values: CDR1 SGHVS, CDR2 FQNEAQ. The CDR3 sequence is 13 residues long. The CDR3 protein is CSSRQGPAYEQYF. Written as DNA, the CDR3 is TGTTCTAGCAGGCAGGGGCCGGCATACGAGCAGTACTTC.

V and J are TRBV7-2 and TRBJ1-2; no reliable D call. Germline-derived CDR1 and CDR2 are SGHTA and FQGNSA. The CDR3 runs to 13 residues. The V gene lost 0 bases and the J gene lost 8 bases, with 10 bases spanning the gap. CDR3 nucleotide sequence: TGTGCCAGCAGCTTAGCTGAGTCCAGGGGCTACACCTTC. Encoded protein: CASSLAESRGYTF.

This chain joins TRBV2 and TRBJ1-5; TRBD1 matches at 7 bases. The CDR3 is 15 residues long. V was pared by 5 bases and J by 5 bases, with 9 bases of the junction left unmatched. Germline CDR1 and CDR2: SNHLY and FYNNEI. Here the CDR3 reads CASSLIDREYQPQHF. CDR3 DNA: TGTGCCAGCAGTCTTATCGACAGGGAGTATCAGCCCCAGCATTTT.

The gene calls are TRBV30 and TRBJ1-1, with D perhaps matching TRBD1 (5 bases). V was cut by 8 bases and J by 1 base, with 14 bases left in between. Germline CDR1 GTSNPN, CDR2 SVGIG (reference sequence). CDR3 length: 13 amino acids. The CDR3 bases are TGTGCCATTCGAGGACAAACGAACACTGAAGCTTTCTTT. Protein product: CAIRGQTNTEAFF.

This sequence joins TRBV4-3 and TRBJ2-1, with 8 bases aligning to TRBD1. Germline loops: CDR1 LGHNA, CDR2 YSLEER. V was clipped by 4 bases and J by 12 bases; unmatched bases: 8. The CDR3 consists of 13 residues. This CDR3 reads CASSRRQGKGQFF. DNA for the CDR3: TGCGCCAGCAGCCGCCGACAGGGGAAAGGGCAGTTCTTC.

The chain recombines TRBV19 with TRBJ2-5; D is perhaps TRBD2 (5 bases). V was trimmed by 5 bases and J by 0 bases, leaving 19 bases between them. Germline CDR1 is LNHDA and CDR2 is SQIVND (reference sequence). The CDR3 is made up of 17 amino acids. The CDR3 loop reads CASSLGWTSPYQETQYF. The CDR3 DNA follows: TGTGCCAGTAGTCTCGGATGGACTTCTCCCTACCAAGAGACCCAGTACTTC.

V and J are TRBV6-1 and TRBJ1-4, with D maybe TRBD1 (5 bases). Deletions cut 4 bases from V and 13 bases from J, with 16 bases between. Germline V gene data show CDR1 as MNHNS and CDR2 as SASEGT. This CDR3 has 13 residues. The CDR3 loop reads CASSVPRLGGLFF. The CDR3 nucleotides are TGTGCCAGCAGTGTTCCTCGTCTGGGGGGACTGTTTTTT.

V usage is TRBV9 and J usage is TRBJ2-1, with TRBD2 identical over 7 bases. The CDR3 runs 14 residues. Looked up from germline, CDR1 is SGDLS and CDR2 is YYNGEE. Unmatched junction bases numbered 6, after V lost 0 bases and J lost 9 bases. The CDR3 loop is CASSVGPVAGEQFF. In nucleotides, the CDR3 is TGTGCCAGCAGCGTAGGCCCCGTAGCGGGTGAGCAGTTCTTC.

CDR3 region: CASSIVEAGGTGELFF. Here the CDR3 DNA reads TGTGCCAGTAGTATAGTGGAGGCAGGGGGCACCGGGGAGCTGTTTTTT. The chain carries TRBV19 and TRBJ2-2; 7 bases are a match to TRBD1. Trimming cost V 1 base and J 4 bases; bases outside gene matches: 6. Germline V gene data show CDR1 as LNHDA and CDR2 as SQIVND (reference sequence). This CDR3 comprises 16 residues.

The chain links TRBV5-1 to TRBJ2-1; 11 bases match TRBD2. Germline assignment: CDR1 SGHRS and CDR2 YFSETQ. The CDR3 runs 15 residues. Losses at the gene ends were 4 bases for V and 6 bases for J; bases not matched to a gene: 6. This chain's CDR3 is CASSILAGDLNEQFF. CDR3 nucleotide sequence: TGCGCCAGCAGCATACTAGCGGGGGACCTCAATGAGCAGTTCTTC.

This clone was observed a few times. The chain couples TRBV7-2 to TRBJ2-3, with D perhaps matching TRBD1 (5 bases). This CDR3 spans 15 amino acids. Trimming shortened V by 5 bases and J by 1 base, and 13 bases separated the two germline ends. CDR1 and CDR2 from the germline V gene are SGHTA and FQGNSA. The CDR3 DNA reads TGTGCCAGCAGCCCTGACAGCCTTGGCACAGATACGCAGTATTTT. Translated: CASSPDSLGTDTQYF.

CDR3 nucleotides: TGTGCCAGTCAAGCCTACAGGGGAGCTAATGAAAAACTGTTTTTT. This sequence encodes CASQAYRGANEKLFF. V usage is TRBV19 and J usage is TRBJ1-4, with TRBD1 matching 7 bases. CDR3 length: 15 residues. Trimming removed 8 bases from V and 3 bases from J; junction bases left unmatched: 9. CDR1 is LNHDA and CDR2 is SQIVND in the germline V gene (reference sequence).

The sample holds a few counts of this clone. CDR3 bases: TGTGCCAGCAGTTACGGGGGGGTAGCGTTGGATGAGCAGTTCTTC. It is translated as CASSYGGVALDEQFF. V and J are TRBV6-5 and TRBJ2-1; 7 bases match TRBD2. V lost 2 bases and J lost 8; bases outside the gene matches: 9. Germline V gene sequence: CDR1 MNHEY, CDR2 SVGAGI. This CDR3 is 15 amino acids long.